The sequence of this T cell receptor beta chain was determined in a study of T cell clonality in common variable immunodeficiency. This clone was detected many times. Antigen: not known. The CDR3 end is not reached by the read, which stops 3 residues before it; the germline J gene fills it in. Each donor provided roughly 4.5 to 8 ml of heparinized whole blood. V lost 0 bases and J 4 bases, leaving 14 bases between the germline ends. The length of the CDR3 is 15 residues. The germline V gene has CDR1 SGDLS and CDR2 YYNGEE. Study-wide points: CVID subjects showed higher TCRbeta clonality than healthy controls. Shared TCRbeta clones were fewer between CVID subjects than controls.

CVID and control samples used equivalent genomic DNA input. Clones were read by immunoSEQ multiplex PCR, and TCRdb kept only the in-frame ones, dropping some. The sample yields 50,000 to 65,000 clones, without any singletons. The rearrangement links TRBV9 to TRBJ2-7, with a possible D match to TRBD1 (6 bases). The sequence came from a person aged 18 to 70 in good health. Source material: peripheral blood mononuclear cells. The DNA read from the CDR3 is TGTGCCAGCAGCGTAGAAATAGGGCAGGGGTACGAG. Amino acid sequence: CASSVEIGQGYE. The whole CDR3 is CASSVEIGQGYEQYF.